The TCR beta chain under discussion was sequenced for a study of blood T cell repertoires in COVID-19. Study-wide background: Spain, Italy and the United States supplied samples that represented acute and convalescent COVID-19.

This table comes from immunoSEQ multiplex PCR, and its TCRdb copy is limited to in-frame clones, with some not included. Of about 150,000 clones detected, 87% appear once; the ten largest clones hold around 6.1%. Germline lookup yields CDR1 SGHTA and CDR2 FQGNSA. The CDR3 length is 15 residues. Trimming pared 1 base from V and 3 bases from J, leaving 13 bases between. This TCR was sampled from a man aged 80 or over with acute or convalescent COVID-19. Sequenced material: peripheral blood. The chain employs TRBV7-2 and TRBJ2-7; TRBD1 might be the D (6 bases). CDR3 sequence: CASSLEAGENYEQYF. The CDR3 DNA reads as TGTGCCAGCAGCTTAGAGGCAGGGGAAAACTACGAGCAGTACTTC.